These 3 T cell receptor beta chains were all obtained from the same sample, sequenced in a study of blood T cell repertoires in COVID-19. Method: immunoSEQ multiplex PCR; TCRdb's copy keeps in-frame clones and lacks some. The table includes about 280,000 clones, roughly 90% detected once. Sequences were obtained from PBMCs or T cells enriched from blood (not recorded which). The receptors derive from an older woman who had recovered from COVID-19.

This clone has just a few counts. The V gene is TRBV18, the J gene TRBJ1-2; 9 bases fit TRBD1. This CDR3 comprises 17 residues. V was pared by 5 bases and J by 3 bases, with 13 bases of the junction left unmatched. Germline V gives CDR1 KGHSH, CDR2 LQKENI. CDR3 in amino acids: CASSSNAGQGGDYGYTF. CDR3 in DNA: TGTGCCAGCTCATCTAACGCGGGACAGGGAGGGGACTATGGCTACACCTTC.

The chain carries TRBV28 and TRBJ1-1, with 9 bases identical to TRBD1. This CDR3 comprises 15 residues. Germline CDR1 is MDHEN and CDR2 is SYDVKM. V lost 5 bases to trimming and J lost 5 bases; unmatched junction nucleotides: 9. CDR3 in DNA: TGTGCCAGCAGTAAGGACAGGGGCGGGCAAACTGAAGCTTTCTTT. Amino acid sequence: CASSKDRGGQTEAFF.

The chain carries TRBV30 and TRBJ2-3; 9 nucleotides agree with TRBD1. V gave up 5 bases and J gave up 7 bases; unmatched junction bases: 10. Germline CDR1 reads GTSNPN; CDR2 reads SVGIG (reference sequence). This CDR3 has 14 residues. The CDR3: CAWGTGGTDYTQYF. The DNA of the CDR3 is TGTGCCTGGGGTACAGGGGGCACAGACTATACGCAGTATTTT. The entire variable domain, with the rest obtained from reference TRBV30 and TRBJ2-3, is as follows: SQTIHQWPATLVQPVGSPLSLECTVEGTSNPNLYWYRQAAGRGLQLLFYSVGIGQISSEVPQNLSASRPQDRQFILSSKKLLLSDSGFYLCAWGTGGTDYTQYFGPGTRLTVL.